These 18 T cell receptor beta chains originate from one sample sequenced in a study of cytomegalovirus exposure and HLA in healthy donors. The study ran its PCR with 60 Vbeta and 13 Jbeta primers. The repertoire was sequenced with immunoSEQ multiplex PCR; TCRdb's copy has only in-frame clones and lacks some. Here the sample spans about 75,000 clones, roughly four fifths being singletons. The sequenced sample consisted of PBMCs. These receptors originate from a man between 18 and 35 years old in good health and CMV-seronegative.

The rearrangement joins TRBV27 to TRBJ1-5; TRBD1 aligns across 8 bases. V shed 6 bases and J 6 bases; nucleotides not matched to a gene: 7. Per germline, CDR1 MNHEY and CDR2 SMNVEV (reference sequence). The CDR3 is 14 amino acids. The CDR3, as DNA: TGTGCCAGCAGGGGACAGGCCGTAGGTCAGCCCCAGCATTTT. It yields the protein CASRGQAVGQPQHF.

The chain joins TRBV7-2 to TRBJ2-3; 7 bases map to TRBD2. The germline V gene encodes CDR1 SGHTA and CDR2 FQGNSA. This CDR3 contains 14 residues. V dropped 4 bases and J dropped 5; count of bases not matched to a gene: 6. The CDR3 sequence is CASSSGGSVDTQYF. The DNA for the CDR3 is TGTGCCAGCAGCTCCGGCGGGAGTGTAGATACGCAGTATTTT.

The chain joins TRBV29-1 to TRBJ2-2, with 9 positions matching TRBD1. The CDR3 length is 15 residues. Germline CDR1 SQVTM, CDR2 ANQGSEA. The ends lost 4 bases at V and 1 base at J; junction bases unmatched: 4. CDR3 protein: CSVGGTGRNTGELFF. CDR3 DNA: TGCAGCGTTGGAGGGACAGGGAGGAACACCGGGGAGCTGTTTTTT.

CDR3 region: CASSLVQAGRADTQYF. For the CDR3, the DNA is TGCGCCAGCAGCTTGGTACAGGCGGGGAGAGCAGATACGCAGTATTTT. This chain uses TRBV5-1 with TRBJ2-3; TRBD2 might be the D (6 bases). Germline V lookup: CDR1 SGHRS, CDR2 YFSETQ. V lost 0 bases to trimming and J lost 4 bases, with 15 bases between them. The CDR3 spans 16 residues. Combining the CDR3 with reference TRBV5-1 and TRBJ2-3 gives the whole variable domain KAGVTQTPRYLIKTRGQQVTLSCSPISGHRSVSWYQQTPGQGLQFLFEYFSETQRNKGNFPGRFSGRQFSNSRSEMNVSTLELGDSALYLCASSLVQAGRADTQYFGPGTRLTVL.

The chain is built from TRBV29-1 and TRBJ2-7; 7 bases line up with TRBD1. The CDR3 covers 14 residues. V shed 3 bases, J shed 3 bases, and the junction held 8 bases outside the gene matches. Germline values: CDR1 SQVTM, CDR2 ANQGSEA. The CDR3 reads CSVEYRDRLYEQYF. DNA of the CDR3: TGCAGCGTTGAGTACCGGGACAGACTCTACGAGCAGTACTTC.

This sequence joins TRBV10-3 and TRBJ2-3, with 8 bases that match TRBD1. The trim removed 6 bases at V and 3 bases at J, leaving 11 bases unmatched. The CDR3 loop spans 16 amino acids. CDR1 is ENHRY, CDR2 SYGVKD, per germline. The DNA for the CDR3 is TGTGCCATCAGCGGACAGGACAGGGATTCAACAGATACGCAGTATTTT. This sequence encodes CAISGQDRDSTDTQYF.

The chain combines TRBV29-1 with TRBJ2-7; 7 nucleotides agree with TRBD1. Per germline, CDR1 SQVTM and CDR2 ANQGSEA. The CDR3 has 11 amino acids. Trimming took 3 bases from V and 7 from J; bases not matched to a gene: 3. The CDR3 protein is CSVDVQGEQYF. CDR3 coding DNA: TGCAGCGTTGACGTACAGGGGGAGCAGTACTTC.

CDR3 in DNA: TGCGCCAGCAGCGCCTATCCGGGAGAAGAGACCCAGTACTTC. Translation: CASSAYPGEETQYF. This rearrangement joins TRBV5-1 to TRBJ2-5; a weak D match, TRBD2 (6 bases). This CDR3 comprises 14 residues. Germline CDR1 is SGHRS and CDR2 is YFSETQ. With 4 bases removed from V and 3 bases from J, the gap between germline ends came to 13 bases.

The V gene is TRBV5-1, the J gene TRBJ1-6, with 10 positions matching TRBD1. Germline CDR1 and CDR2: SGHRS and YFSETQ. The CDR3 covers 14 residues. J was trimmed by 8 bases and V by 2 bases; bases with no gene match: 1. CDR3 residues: CASSLGTGDSPLHF. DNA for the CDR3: TGCGCCAGCAGCTTAGGGACAGGGGATTCACCCCTCCACTTT.

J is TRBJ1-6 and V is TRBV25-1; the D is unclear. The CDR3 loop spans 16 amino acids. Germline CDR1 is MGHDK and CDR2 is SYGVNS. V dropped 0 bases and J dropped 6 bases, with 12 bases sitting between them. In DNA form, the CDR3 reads TGTGCCAGCAGTGAATATGGCCGCCGGGTTAATTCACCCCTCCACTTT. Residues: CASSEYGRRVNSPLHF.

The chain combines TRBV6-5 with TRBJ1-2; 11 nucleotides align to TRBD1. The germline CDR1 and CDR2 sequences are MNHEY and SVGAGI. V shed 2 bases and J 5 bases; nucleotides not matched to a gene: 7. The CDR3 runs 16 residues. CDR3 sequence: CASSYQRTGGGYGYTF. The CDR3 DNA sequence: TGTGCCAGCAGTTACCAGCGGACAGGGGGCGGGTATGGCTACACCTTC.

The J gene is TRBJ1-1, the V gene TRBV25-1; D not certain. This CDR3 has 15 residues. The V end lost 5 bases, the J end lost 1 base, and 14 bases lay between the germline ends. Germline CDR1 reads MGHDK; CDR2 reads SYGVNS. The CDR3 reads CASSWEGIPNTEAFF. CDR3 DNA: TGTGCCAGCAGTTGGGAGGGTATACCGAACACTGAAGCTTTCTTT. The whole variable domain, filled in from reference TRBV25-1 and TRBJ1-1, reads EADIYQTPRYLVIGTGKKITLECSQTMGHDKMYWYQQDPGMELHLIHYSYGVNSTEKGDLSSESTVSRIRTEHFPLTLESARPSHTSQYLCASSWEGIPNTEAFFGQGTRLTVV.

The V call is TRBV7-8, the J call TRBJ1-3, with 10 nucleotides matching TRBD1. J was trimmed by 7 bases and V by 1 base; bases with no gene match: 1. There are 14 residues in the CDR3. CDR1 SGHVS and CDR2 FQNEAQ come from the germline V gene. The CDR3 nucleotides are TGTGCCAGCAGCTTAGGGACAGGGGGGAACACCATATATTTT. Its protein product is CASSLGTGGNTIYF.

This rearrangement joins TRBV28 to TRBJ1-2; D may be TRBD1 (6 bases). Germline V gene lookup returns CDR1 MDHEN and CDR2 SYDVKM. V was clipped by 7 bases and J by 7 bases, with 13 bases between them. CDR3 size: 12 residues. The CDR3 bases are TGTGCCAGCAATCTACAGGGCGGTGGCTACACCTTC. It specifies CASNLQGGGYTF.

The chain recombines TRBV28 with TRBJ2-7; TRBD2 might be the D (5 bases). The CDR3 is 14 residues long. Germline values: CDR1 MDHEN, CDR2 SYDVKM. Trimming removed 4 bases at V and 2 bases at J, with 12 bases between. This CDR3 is CASSSGLTTYEQYF. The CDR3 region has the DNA TGTGCCAGCAGTTCCGGACTGACAACCTACGAGCAGTACTTC.

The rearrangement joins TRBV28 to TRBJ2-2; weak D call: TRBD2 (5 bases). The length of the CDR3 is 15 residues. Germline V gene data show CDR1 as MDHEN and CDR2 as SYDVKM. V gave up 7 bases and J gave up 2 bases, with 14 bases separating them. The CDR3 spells CASIGAAANTGELFF. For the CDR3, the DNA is TGTGCCAGCATCGGAGCGGCGGCAAACACCGGGGAGCTGTTTTTT.

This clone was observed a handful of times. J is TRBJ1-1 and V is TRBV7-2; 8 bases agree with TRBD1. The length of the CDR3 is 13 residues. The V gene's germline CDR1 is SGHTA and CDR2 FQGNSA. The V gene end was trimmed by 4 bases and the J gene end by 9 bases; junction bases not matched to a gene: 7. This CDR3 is CASSSRGRLKAFF. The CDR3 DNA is TGTGCCAGCAGCTCCAGGGGGCGGCTCAAAGCTTTCTTT.

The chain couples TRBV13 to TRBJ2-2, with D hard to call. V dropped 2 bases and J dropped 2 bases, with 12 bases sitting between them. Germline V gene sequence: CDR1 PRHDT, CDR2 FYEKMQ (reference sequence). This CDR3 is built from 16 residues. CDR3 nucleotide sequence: TGTGCCAGCAGCTTATGGCAGGCGAGAAACACCGGGGAGCTGTTTTTT. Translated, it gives CASSLWQARNTGELFF.